This TCR beta chain was documented in a study of blood T cell repertoires in COVID-19 (dated by TCRdb to the early 2020s). Some background on the complete study: Samples covering the acute and convalescent phases of COVID-19 were provided by collaborators in the United States, Italy and Spain. HLA class I and class II types, where available, came from metadata supplied by the sample provider rather than from assay-based typing. Nearly every sample came with metadata listing a de-identified subject ID, COVID-19 status, age in years and sex. The repertoires were released in a freely available public database meant as a resource for research on the immune response to SARS-CoV-2. Samples came from the ongoing ImmuneRACE study (first 160 participants) plus 1,254 subjects from 6 global collaborators. Subjects who had been exposed to COVID-19, were actively infected with it, or had recovered from it provided the deeply sampled blood TCRbeta repertoires that made up the dataset. The prospective study material was composed of cDNA or gDNA derived from T cells, B-cell-depleted T cells, or PBMCs. Points the paper makes about the study in general: The quantity of clinical and demographic metadata differed by source and by participant and was supplied without curation.

In its sample, this clone was seen a few times. Its antigen is still unknown. Per-base quality was not reported, and no clone a single base away is much larger than it. CDR1 and CDR2 were assigned from the germline V gene as SGHRS and YFSETQ. From cysteine to phenylalanine, the CDR3 is 14 amino acids long. Kept here is only the CDR3 DNA, which spans 42 bases and is read in frame from base 1. V and J are truncated by 5 bases and 3 bases respectively, leaving an intervening sequence of 14 bases. Each collaborating institution followed its own protocols to collect whole blood in K2EDTA tubes. For TCRbeta analysis, collaborator samples were shipped as frozen whole blood, as isolated PBMCs, or as DNA extracted from either sample type. The immunoSEQ Assay, a bias-controlled multiplex PCR, was used to amplify TCRbeta CDR3 regions from genomic DNA. Per the authors' processing: Nucleated cell counts per sample were estimated from amplification of reference gene primers within the assay. To quantify the absolute abundance of each unique TCRbeta CDR3 rearrangement, sequence reads were collapsed and filtered. For each sample, productive Simpson clonality was calculated by taking the square root of Simpson's diversity index across productive rearrangements. TCRdb stores this immuneACCESS table with in-frame sequences only. Part of the clones is absent; in the studies checked, under half of the shortfall reflects unresolved V genes, and no reason is known for the rest. That table supplies the V and J calls and clone size; D and trimming were determined from the DNA. The table for this sample lists 200,000 to 250,000 clones; about 86% of them were counted only once. The ten top clones hold approximately 2.5% of the sample.

The receptor was isolated from a woman aged 60-75 years with acute or convalescent COVID-19. In this chain, TRBV5-1 is recombined with TRBJ1-1; TRBD1 is a possible D gene, resting on 6 matching bases. The sample comprised peripheral blood. At the DNA level, the sequence is TGCGCCAGCAGATGGCGGCAGGGGCACACTGAAGCTTTCTTT. Its product reads: CASRWRQGHTEAFF.